The clone carrying this T cell receptor beta chain has just a few counts. Its antigen is unknown. This sample was included in a study of identical twins. Study results and caveats: Whereas memory repertoires showed no such difference, abundant cord blood beta clonotypes carried fewer insertions.

It was template switching that added a universal primer site, and there were unique molecular identifiers on the cDNA. TCRdb used MiXCR to reprocess the 5' RACE reads, holding one entry per CDR3 protein. The data contain 300,000 to 400,000 distinct CDR3 sequences, 12% of them singletons. No donor was unhealthy or non-Caucasian. CDR3 length: 16 amino acids. The V end was cut by 1 base, the J end by 0 bases, with 13 bases between. Per the germline V gene, CDR1 is DFQATT and CDR2 is SNEGSKA (reference sequence). The same sample was also used in a study of yellow fever vaccine responses in identical twins.

The chain is built from TRBV20-1 and TRBJ2-1, with D perhaps given as TRBD1 or TRBD2 (5 bases each). Sequencing input: CD8+ T cells sorted from blood. The sequence derives from a woman aged 18-30 years in good health. The DNA for the CDR3 is TGCAGTGCTAGAGGGGGGACGGAGAGCTCCTACAATGAGCAGTTCTTC. It specifies CSARGGTESSYNEQFF.